The source of this T cell receptor (beta chain) is a study of blood T cell repertoires in COVID-19. Across the study: The United States, Italy and Spain provided the acute and convalescent COVID-19 samples.

Original analysis: Amplified reference gene primers provided the basis for estimating nucleated cell counts. TCRdb's table, derived via immunoSEQ multiplex PCR, lists solely in-frame clones and lacks some. V and J calls and clone size are as listed in that table; D and trimming were resolved from the DNA. The sample comprises approximately 200,000 clones, about 85% of which are singletons, and 2.5% to 3.5% rests with the top ten. The CDR3 contains 14 residues. Germline-derived CDR1 and CDR2 are SEHNR and FQNEAQ (reference sequence). V was trimmed by 3 bases and J by 2 bases, leaving 10 bases between them.

This clonotype was obtained from a woman under 40 with active or convalescent COVID-19. Sequenced input: peripheral blood. The chain joins TRBV7-9 to TRBJ1-2; D perhaps matches TRBD1 (5 bases). The CDR3 protein is CASSFTGLNYGYTF. Here the CDR3 DNA reads TGTGCCAGCAGCTTTACAGGTTTGAACTATGGCTACACCTTC.